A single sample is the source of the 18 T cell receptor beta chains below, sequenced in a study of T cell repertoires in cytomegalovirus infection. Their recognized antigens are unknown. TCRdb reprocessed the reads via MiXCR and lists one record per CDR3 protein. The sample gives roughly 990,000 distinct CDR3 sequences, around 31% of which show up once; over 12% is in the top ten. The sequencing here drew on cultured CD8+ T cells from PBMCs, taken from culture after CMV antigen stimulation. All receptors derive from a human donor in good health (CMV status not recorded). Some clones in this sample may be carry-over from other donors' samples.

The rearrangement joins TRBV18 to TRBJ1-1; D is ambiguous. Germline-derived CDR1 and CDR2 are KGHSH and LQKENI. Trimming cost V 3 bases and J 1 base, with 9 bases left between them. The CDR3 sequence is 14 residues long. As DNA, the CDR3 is TGTGCCAGCTCACCGCCTATGGGGAACACTGAAGCTTTCTTT. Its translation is CASSPPMGNTEAFF.

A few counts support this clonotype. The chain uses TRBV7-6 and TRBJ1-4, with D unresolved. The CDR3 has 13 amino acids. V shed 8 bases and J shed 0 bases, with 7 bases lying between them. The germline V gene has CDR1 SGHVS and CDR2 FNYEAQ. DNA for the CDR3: TGTGCCAGCTCTGAAGCAACTAATGAAAAACTGTTTTTT. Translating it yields CASSEATNEKLFF.

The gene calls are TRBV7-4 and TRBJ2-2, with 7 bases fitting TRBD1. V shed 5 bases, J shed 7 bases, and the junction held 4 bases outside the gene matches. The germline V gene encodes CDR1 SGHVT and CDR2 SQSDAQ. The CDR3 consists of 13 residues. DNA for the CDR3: TGTGCCAGCAGCCTCAGGGACAGCGGGGAGCTGTTTTTT. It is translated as CASSLRDSGELFF.

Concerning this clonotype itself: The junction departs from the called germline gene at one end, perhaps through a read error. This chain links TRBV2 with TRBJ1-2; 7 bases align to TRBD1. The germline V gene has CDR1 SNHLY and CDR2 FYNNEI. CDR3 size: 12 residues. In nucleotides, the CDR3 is TGTGTCAGCGTCATTTACAGGGGTAGCTACACCTTC. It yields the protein CVSVIYRGSYTF.

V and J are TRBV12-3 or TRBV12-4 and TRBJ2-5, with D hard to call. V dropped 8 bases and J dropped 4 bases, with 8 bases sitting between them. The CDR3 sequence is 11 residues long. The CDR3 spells CASSTTETQYF. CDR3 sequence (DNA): TGTGCCAGCTCTACGACAGAGACCCAGTACTTC.

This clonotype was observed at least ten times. CDR3 sequence reads: CASSLNSGGPNEQFF. The CDR3 nucleotides read TGTGCCAGCAGCCTCAATAGCGGGGGGCCAAATGAGCAGTTCTTC. The rearrangement uses TRBV7-8 and TRBJ2-1; 10 bases align to TRBD2. There are 15 residues in the CDR3. Germline CDR1 and CDR2: SGHVS and FQNEAQ. V gave up 5 bases and J gave up 7 bases; unmatched junction bases: 8.

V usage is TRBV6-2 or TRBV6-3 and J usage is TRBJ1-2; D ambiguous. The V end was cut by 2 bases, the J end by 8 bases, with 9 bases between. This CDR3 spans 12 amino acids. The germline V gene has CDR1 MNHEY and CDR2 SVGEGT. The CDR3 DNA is TGTGCCAGCAGTTACGACGGCGTCGGCTACACCTTC. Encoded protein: CASSYDGVGYTF.

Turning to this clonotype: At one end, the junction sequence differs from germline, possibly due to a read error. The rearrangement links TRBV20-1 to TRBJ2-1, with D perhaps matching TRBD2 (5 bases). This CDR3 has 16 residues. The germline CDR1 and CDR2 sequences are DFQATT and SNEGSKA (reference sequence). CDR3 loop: CSARDPGVGSYNKQFF. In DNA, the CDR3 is TGCAGTGCTAGAGATCCCGGGGTCGGCTCCTACAATAAGCAGTTCTTC.

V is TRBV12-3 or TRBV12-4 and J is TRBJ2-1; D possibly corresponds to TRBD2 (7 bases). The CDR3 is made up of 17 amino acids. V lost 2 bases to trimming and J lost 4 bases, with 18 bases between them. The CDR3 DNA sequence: TGTGCCAGCAGTTTAATATTCCGGGGGGCGGGTTACAATGAGCAGTTCTTC. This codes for CASSLIFRGAGYNEQFF.

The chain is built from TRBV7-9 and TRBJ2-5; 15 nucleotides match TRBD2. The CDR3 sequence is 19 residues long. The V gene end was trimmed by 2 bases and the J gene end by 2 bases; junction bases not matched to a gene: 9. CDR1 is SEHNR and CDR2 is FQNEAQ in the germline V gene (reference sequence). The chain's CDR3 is CASSLPRGTSGGTQETQYF. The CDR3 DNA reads TGTGCCAGCAGCTTACCTCGAGGGACTAGCGGGGGGACTCAAGAGACCCAGTACTTC. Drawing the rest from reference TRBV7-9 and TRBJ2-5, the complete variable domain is DTGVSQNPRHKITKRGQNVTFRCDPISEHNRLYWYRQTLGQGPEFLTYFQNEAQLEKSRLLSDRFSAERPKGSFSTLEIQRTEQGDSAMYLCASSLPRGTSGGTQETQYFGPGTRLLVL.

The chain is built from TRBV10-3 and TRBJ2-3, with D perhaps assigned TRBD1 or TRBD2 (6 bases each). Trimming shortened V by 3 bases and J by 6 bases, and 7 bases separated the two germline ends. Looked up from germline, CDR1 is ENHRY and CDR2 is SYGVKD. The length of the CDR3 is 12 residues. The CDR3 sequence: CAISEGGDTQYF. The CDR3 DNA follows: TGTGCCATCAGTGAAGGGGGGGATACGCAGTATTTT.

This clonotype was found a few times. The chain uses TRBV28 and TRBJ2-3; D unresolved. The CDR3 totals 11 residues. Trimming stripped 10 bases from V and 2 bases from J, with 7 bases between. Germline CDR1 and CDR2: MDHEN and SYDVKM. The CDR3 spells CATGYTDTQYF. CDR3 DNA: TGTGCCACCGGGTACACAGATACGCAGTATTTT.

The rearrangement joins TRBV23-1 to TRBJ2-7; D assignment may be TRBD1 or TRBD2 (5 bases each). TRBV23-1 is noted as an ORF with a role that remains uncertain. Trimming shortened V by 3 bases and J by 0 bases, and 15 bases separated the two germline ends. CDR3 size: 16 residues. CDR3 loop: CASSHPEGILSYEQYV. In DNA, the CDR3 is TGCGCCAGCAGTCATCCCGAGGGGATTCTCTCCTACGAGCAGTACGTC.

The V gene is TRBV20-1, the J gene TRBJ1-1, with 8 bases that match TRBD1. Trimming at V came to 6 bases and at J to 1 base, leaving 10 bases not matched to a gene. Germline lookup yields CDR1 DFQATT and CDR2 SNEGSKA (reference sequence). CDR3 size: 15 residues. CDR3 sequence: CSADREAHWNTEAFF. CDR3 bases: TGCAGTGCGGACAGGGAAGCTCATTGGAACACTGAAGCTTTCTTT.

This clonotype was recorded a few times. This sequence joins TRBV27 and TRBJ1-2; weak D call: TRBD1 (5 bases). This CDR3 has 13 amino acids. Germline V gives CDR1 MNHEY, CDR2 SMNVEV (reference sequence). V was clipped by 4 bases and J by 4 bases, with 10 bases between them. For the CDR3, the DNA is TGTGCCAGCAGTTCAGGGTTCCTCTATGGCTACACCTTC. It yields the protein CASSSGFLYGYTF.

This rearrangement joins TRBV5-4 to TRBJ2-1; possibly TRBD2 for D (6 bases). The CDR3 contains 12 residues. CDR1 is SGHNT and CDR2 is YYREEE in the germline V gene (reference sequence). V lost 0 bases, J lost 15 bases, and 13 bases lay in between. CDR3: CASSLVPGDSFF. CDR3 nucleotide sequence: TGTGCCAGCAGCTTGGTTCCGGGGGACTCGTTCTTC.

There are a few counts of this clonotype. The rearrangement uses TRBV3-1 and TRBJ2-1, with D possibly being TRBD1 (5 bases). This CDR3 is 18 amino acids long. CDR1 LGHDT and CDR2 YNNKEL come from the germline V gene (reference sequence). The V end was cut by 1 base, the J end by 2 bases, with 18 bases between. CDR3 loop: CASSQGLTKGPTYNEQFF. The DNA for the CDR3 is TGTGCCAGCAGCCAAGGATTGACGAAGGGGCCGACCTACAATGAGCAGTTCTTC.

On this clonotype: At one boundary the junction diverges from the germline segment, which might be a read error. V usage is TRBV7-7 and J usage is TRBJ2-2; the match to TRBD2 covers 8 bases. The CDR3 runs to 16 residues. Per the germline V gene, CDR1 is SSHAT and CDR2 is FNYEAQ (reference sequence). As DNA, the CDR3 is TGTGCTAGCAGCTTAGCGGGGTCTCCGAACACCGGGGAGCTGTTTTTT. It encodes CASSLAGSPNTGELFF.